This is a list of T cell receptor beta chains from one sample in a study of response to subunit inactivated influenza vaccine. TCRdb redid the calling of the RT-PCR reads with MiXCR, one entry per CDR3 protein. The profile shows about 650,000 distinct CDR3 sequences, around 13% of them singletons. This material consisted of PBMCs from blood, taken 14 to 15 days before vaccination. These receptors all come from a man aged 50-59 years who received an inactivated influenza vaccine. Each CDR3 is given with its conserved first and last residue. A D gene is named only where the DNA matches it firmly. Expanded clones are given a class, and other clones once, few, many or no size at all.

j_gene	d_gene	v_gene	abundance	CDR3aa	CDR3nt
TRBJ1-3	.	TRBV15	few	CATRADPGIGNTIYF	TGTGCCACCAGAGCCGACCCGGGAATTGGAAACACCATATATTTT
TRBJ2-4	.	TRBV3-1	few	CASSQAGTSVYF	TGTGCCAGCAGCCAAGCCGGGACAAGTGTGTACTTC
TRBJ2-3	.	TRBV3-1	.	CASSQRPVTDTQYF	TGTGCCAGCAGCCAACGGCCCGTCACAGATACGCAGTATTTT
TRBJ2-4	.	TRBV12-3/TRBV12-4	few	CASSIFAENIQYF	TGTGCCAGCTCAATTTTCGCTGAAAACATTCAGTACTTC
TRBJ1-1	.	TRBV5-8	.	CASSRRDKFEAFF	TGTGCCAGCAGCCGCAGGGACAAATTTGAAGCTTTCTTT
TRBJ1-4	.	TRBV25-1	.	CASTGTSNEKLFF	TGTGCCAGCACCGGGACATCTAATGAAAAACTGTTTTTT
TRBJ1-2	TRBD1	TRBV27	.	CASSPFGTGYYGYTF	TGTGCCAGCAGTCCATTCGGGACAGGGTATTATGGCTACACCTTC
TRBJ1-6	.	TRBV6-5	few	CASSYSRYYNSPLHF	TGTGCCAGCAGTTACTCGCGGTATTATAATTCACCCCTCCACTTT
TRBJ2-7	.	TRBV6-2/TRBV6-3	.	CASSYSWAESYEQYF	TGTGCCAGCAGTTACTCGTGGGCGGAATCCTACGAGCAGTACTTC
TRBJ2-7	TRBD1	TRBV29-1	few	CSVGAGGPNEQYF	TGCAGCGTTGGGGCAGGGGGACCCAACGAGCAGTACTTC
TRBJ2-6	.	TRBV10-3	.	CAISAMAGRSGANVLTF	TGTGCCATCAGTGCTATGGCAGGGAGGTCTGGGGCCAACGTCCTGACTTTC
TRBJ1-1	.	TRBV12-3/TRBV12-4	few	CASSFGLHTEAFF	TGTGCCAGCAGTTTTGGACTCCACACTGAAGCTTTCTTT
TRBJ2-3	TRBD2	TRBV18	few	CASSPLTGTSGRRGDTQYF	TGTGCCAGCTCACCACTGACCGGGACTAGCGGGAGACGGGGAGATACGCAGTATTTT
TRBJ2-7	.	TRBV6-5	.	CASSYSSPEYEQYF	TGTGCCAGCAGTTACTCGTCGCCCGAGTACGAGCAGTACTTC
TRBJ2-7	.	TRBV11-1	many	CASSSDRVSYEQYF	TGTGCCAGCAGCTCCGACAGAGTCTCCTACGAGCAGTACTTC
TRBJ2-7	.	TRBV5-1	.	CASSLVTSAYEQYF	TGCGCCAGCAGCTTGGTGACTAGTGCTTACGAGCAGTACTTC
TRBJ2-5	.	TRBV4-2	many	CASSQDFGSGLETQYF	TGTGCCAGCAGCCAAGACTTTGGTTCAGGGTTGGAGACCCAGTACTTC
TRBJ2-5	TRBD1	TRBV10-3	.	CAIGGGPGQGGGETQYF	TGTGCCATCGGTGGGGGACCGGGACAGGGAGGTGGGGAGACCCAGTACTTC
TRBJ1-1	.	TRBV5-1	many	CASSLSQNTEAFF	TGCGCCAGCAGCCTCTCACAGAACACTGAAGCTTTCTTT
TRBJ1-2	TRBD1	TRBV3-1	few	CASSPSGTVSPYGYTF	TGTGCCAGCAGCCCCTCCGGGACAGTTTCACCCTATGGCTACACCTTC
TRBJ2-7	.	TRBV10-3	many	CAISESVRSYEQYF	TGTGCCATCAGTGAGTCCGTGCGATCCTACGAGCAGTACTTC
TRBJ2-1	TRBD2	TRBV7-8	.	CASSSPSGGGINEQFF	TGTGCCAGCAGCTCTCCTAGCGGGGGCGGGATCAATGAGCAGTTCTTC
TRBJ2-3	TRBD2	TRBV7-2	.	CASSRSGGRTDTQYF	TGTGCCAGCAGCCGTAGCGGGGGGCGCACAGATACGCAGTATTTT
TRBJ1-1	.	TRBV11-2	.	CASSLDSVEAFF	TGTGCCAGCAGCTTAGATTCTGTAGAAGCTTTCTTT
TRBJ2-1	TRBD1	TRBV29-1	.	CSVEGTRDRGRNEQFF	TGCAGCGTTGAAGGTACCCGGGACAGGGGGCGGAATGAGCAGTTCTTC
TRBJ2-5	.	TRBV5-6	.	CASSISSSRSQTQYF	TGTGCCAGCAGCATCAGCTCTAGCAGATCGCAGACCCAGTACTTC
TRBJ1-1	.	TRBV5-1	few	CASSLYRPGQDTEAFF	TGCGCCAGCAGCTTGTATAGGCCCGGACAAGACACTGAAGCTTTCTTT
TRBJ2-1	TRBD2	TRBV7-9	few	CASSGLAGVGNEQFF	TGTGCCAGCAGCGGACTAGCGGGAGTGGGCAATGAGCAGTTCTTC
TRBJ2-5	.	TRBV29-1	.	CSGGAGRPETQYF	TGCAGCGGGGGGGCAGGGAGGCCGGAGACCCAGTACTTC
TRBJ2-1	.	TRBV9	.	CASSVKGGPSNEQFF	TGTGCCAGCAGCGTTAAGGGCGGACCTTCAAATGAGCAGTTCTTC
TRBJ2-1	.	TRBV4-2	many	CASSQVGDNEQFF	TGTGCCAGCAGCCAAGTCGGGGACAATGAGCAGTTCTTC
TRBJ2-7	.	TRBV5-1	.	CASSLAATPVYEQYF	TGCGCCAGCAGCTTGGCAGCCACCCCGGTCTACGAGCAGTACTTC
TRBJ1-2	TRBD1	TRBV10-3	few	CAISEEPGGNYGYTF	TGTGCCATCAGTGAGGAGCCAGGGGGCAACTATGGCTACACCTTC
TRBJ2-7	TRBD1	TRBV28	.	CASSSPTGSRYEQYF	TGTGCCAGCAGTTCCCCGACAGGGTCTAGGTACGAGCAGTACTTC
TRBJ2-7	TRBD1	TRBV9	many	CASSVGTVSREEQYF	TGTGCCAGCAGCGTCGGGACAGTTTCTCGTGAAGAGCAGTACTTC
TRBJ2-3	.	TRBV3-1	many	CASSPHGADTQYF	TGTGCCAGCAGCCCACACGGGGCAGATACGCAGTATTTT
TRBJ2-3	.	TRBV7-8	few	CASSLGYRATDTQYF	TGTGCCAGCAGCTTAGGGTATCGGGCCACAGATACGCAGTATTTT
TRBJ2-3	.	TRBV12-3/TRBV12-4	few	CASSGGGEHGGDTQYF	TGTGCCAGCAGTGGGGGCGGGGAACACGGGGGCGATACGCAGTATTTT
TRBJ2-5	TRBD2	TRBV25-1	.	CASSVAASGRYGETQYF	TGTGCCAGCAGCGTAGCCGCTAGCGGGAGGTACGGAGAGACCCAGTACTTC